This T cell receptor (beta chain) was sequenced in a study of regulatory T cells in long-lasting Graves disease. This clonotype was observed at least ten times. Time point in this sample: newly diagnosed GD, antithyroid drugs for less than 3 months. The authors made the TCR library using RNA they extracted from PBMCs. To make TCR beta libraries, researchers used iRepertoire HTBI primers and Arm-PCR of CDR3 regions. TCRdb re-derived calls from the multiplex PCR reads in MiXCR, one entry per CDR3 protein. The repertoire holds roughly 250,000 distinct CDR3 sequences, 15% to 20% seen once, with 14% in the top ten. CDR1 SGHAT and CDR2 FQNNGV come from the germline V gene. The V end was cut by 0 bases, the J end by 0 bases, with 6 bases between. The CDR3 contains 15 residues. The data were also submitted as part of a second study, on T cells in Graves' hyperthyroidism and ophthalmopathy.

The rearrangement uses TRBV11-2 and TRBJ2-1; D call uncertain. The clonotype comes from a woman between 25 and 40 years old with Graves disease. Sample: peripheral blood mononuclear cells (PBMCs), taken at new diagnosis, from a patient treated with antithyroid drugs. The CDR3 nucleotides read TGTGCCAGCAGCTTAGATCCTTACTCCTACAATGAGCAGTTCTTC. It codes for CASSLDPYSYNEQFF.